This T cell receptor beta chain was sequenced in a study of T cell responses to AZD1222 COVID-19 vaccine. General study results and limits: There were repertoire samples only from the period after the peak T cell response. A mostly white British donor set with more females was recruited, and clonal diversity was possibly underestimated.

Concerning this clone: Its specificity is not known.

Using immunoSEQ multiplex PCR, the repertoire was profiled, and TCRdb retains in-frame clones only, with some absent. The sample has roughly 150,000 clones; more than 75% are singletons. Specimen: peripheral blood, collected 28 days after the second AZD1222 dose. The TCR sequence derives from an adult who received the AZD1222 COVID-19 vaccine.

This CDR3 reads CASSPSGPPFYEQYF. Written as DNA, the CDR3 is TGTGCCAGCTCCCCCTCCGGGCCTCCTTTCTACGAGCAGTACTTC. J is TRBJ2-7 and V is TRBV19, with D unclear. The ends were cut back, 9 bases at V and 3 bases at J, with 21 bases in the middle. The germline V gene has CDR1 LNHDA and CDR2 SQIVND (reference sequence). The CDR3 extends over 15 amino acids.